The present T cell receptor beta chain was sequenced within a study of molecular identifiers for immune sequencing clone quantification. As for the study in general: Replicates partitioned RNA from 20,000 or 100,000 naive CD8 cells into five parts, sequencing four.

As previously described, bulk TCR libraries were made using listed TCR primers. One entry per CDR3 protein results from TCRdb running MiXCR on the PCR reads. The sample holds about 640,000 distinct CDR3 sequences, 20% seen once. V lost 3 bases to trimming and J lost 0 bases, with 15 bases between them. Germline V gene data show CDR1 as SEHNR and CDR2 as FQNEAQ (reference sequence). The CDR3 contains 17 residues. The naive CD8 libraries originated from between 20,000 and 1,000,000 sorted cells and drew on 10%, 30% or 50% RNA. The J gene is TRBJ1-3, the V gene TRBV7-9, with D tentatively TRBD1 (6 bases). Sequencing was performed on naive CD8+ T cells from blood, with Jurkat cell RNA spiked in. The subset denotes: FACS-sorted CD8+CD4-CCR7+CD45RA+ naive T cells. The source is a human donor in good health. Some libraries in this study had Jurkat cell RNA spiked in. The CDR3 here is CASSLIQGIHSGNTIYF. As DNA, the CDR3 is TGTGCCAGCAGCTTGATACAGGGCATTCACTCTGGAAACACCATATATTTT. The complete variable domain, with remaining parts taken from reference TRBV7-9 and TRBJ1-3, reads DTGVSQNPRHKITKRGQNVTFRCDPISEHNRLYWYRQTLGQGPEFLTYFQNEAQLEKSRLLSDRFSAERPKGSFSTLEIQRTEQGDSAMYLCASSLIQGIHSGNTIYFGEGSWLTVV.